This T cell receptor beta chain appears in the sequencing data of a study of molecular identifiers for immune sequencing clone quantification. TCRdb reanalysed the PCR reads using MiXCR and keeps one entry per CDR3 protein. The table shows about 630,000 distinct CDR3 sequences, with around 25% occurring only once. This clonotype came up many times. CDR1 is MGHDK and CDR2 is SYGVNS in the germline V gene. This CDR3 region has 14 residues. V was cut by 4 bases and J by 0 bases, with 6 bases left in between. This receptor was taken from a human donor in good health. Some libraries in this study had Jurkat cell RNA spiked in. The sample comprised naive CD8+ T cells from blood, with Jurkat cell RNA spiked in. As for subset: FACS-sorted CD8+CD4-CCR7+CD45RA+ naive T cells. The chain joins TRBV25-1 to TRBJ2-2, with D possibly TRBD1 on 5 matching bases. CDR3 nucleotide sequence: TGTGCCAGCAGTGCGACAGCGAACACCGGGGAGCTGTTTTTT. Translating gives CASSATANTGELFF.